This T cell receptor beta chain was recorded in a study of T cells in localized non-small cell lung cancer. Comment on this clone: Its antigen is currently unknown.

The repertoire was sequenced with immunoSEQ multiplex PCR; TCRdb's copy has only in-frame clones and lacks some. The data contain 100,000 to 150,000 clones, about 90% of them singletons. Findings and limits, study-wide: When the top 100 tumor clones were examined, a median approximately 60 of them also appeared in the adjacent lung, which was paired and uninvolved.

The trim removed 8 bases at V and 6 bases at J, leaving 20 bases unmatched. Looked up from germline, CDR1 is SEHNR and CDR2 is FQNEAQ (reference sequence). This CDR3 comprises 17 residues. The sample in question was peripheral blood, obtained before any cancer treatment. The rearrangement joins TRBV7-9 to TRBJ1-2; 8 bases map to TRBD1. The sequence derives from a female donor of 60 years or more with stage I lung adenocarcinoma. The CDR3 nucleotides read TGTGCCAGCTCCTCAGCTCGGGGACAGGACTTATTCCATGGCTACACCTTC. It yields the protein CASSSARGQDLFHGYTF.